This T cell receptor (beta chain) was captured by sequencing in a study of cytomegalovirus exposure and HLA in healthy donors. Study-wide background: From donors who were HLA-typed, an early data release held around 80 million unique TCRs. Study-wide findings and caveats: There were several of the most significant clusters that appeared linked to common viral pathogens in a later analysis.

Of note for this clone: Its specificity is unknown.

Germline CDR1 and CDR2: SGHRS and YFSETQ. The CDR3 extends over 15 amino acids. V was pared by 0 bases and J by 7 bases, with 11 bases between. It was with 60 Vbeta and 13 Jbeta primers that the PCR ran. Profiling relied on immunoSEQ multiplex PCR, and the TCRdb table lists in-frame clones only, not all of them. The sample records 150,000 or so clones, roughly 80% being singletons. The chain combines TRBV5-1 with TRBJ1-6, with D tentatively TRBD1 (5 bases). This receptor was taken from a woman in her thirties or forties in good health and CMV-seropositive. The sequencing input was PBMCs. The CDR3 DNA follows: TGCGCCAGCAGCTTGGATGGGGCGGACAATTCACCCCTCCACTTT. Its protein is CASSLDGADNSPLHF.